This TCR beta chain originates from a study of control samples from healthy donors and cancer patients. This table comes from immunoSEQ multiplex PCR, and its TCRdb copy is limited to in-frame clones, with some not included. The top ten clones hold roughly a quarter of a sample with approximately 41,000 clones, 94% of them seen once. The CDR3 length is 14 residues. With 6 bases removed from V and 4 bases from J, the gap between germline ends came to 14 bases. CDR1 and CDR2 (germline): LGHNT, FRNRAP. The receptor was isolated from a man between 60 and 75 years old in good health. Sequencing was carried out using blood. The chain uses TRBV12-5 and TRBJ2-3; D possibly corresponds to TRBD1 (6 bases). In DNA form, the CDR3 reads TGTGCTAGTGGCCTGGGGACAAATGCAGATACGCAGTATTTT. This translates into CASGLGTNADTQYF.